The 9 T cell receptor beta chains in this list originate from one sample, sequenced in a study of T cells after yellow fever vaccination. TCRdb called the 5' RACE reads again in MiXCR, with one record for every CDR3 protein. The table has a few hundred thousand distinct CDR3 sequences, roughly a sixth seen once. The source material was PBMCs, sampled 5 days after the first yellow fever vaccination. These receptors were collected from a young man who received the YFV17D yellow fever vaccine.

A remark on this clonotype: One end of the junction fails to match germline, which may point to a read error. J is TRBJ2-1 and V is TRBV5-5, with D uncertain. Germline V gene sequence: CDR1 SGHKS, CDR2 YYEKEE (reference sequence). CDR3 size: 13 residues. CDR3 loop: CAISLAFGNEQFF. CDR3 sequence (DNA): TGTGCCATCAGCTTGGCCTTTGGCAATGAGCAGTTCTTC.

The V gene is TRBV5-1, the J gene TRBJ2-3, with 7 bases fitting TRBD1. The germline V gene encodes CDR1 SGHRS and CDR2 YFSETQ. Trimming cost V 3 bases and J 3 bases; bases outside gene matches: 10. The CDR3 runs 16 residues. The CDR3 coding sequence is TGCGCCAGCAGCTCGACAGGGATAAGGCTAACAGATACGCAGTATTTT. Amino acids: CASSSTGIRLTDTQYF.

This clonotype has a handful of counts. The chain recombines TRBV9 with TRBJ2-1; 10 nucleotides agree with TRBD1. Trimming cost V 4 bases and J 5 bases; bases outside gene matches: 3. CDR1 SGDLS and CDR2 YYNGEE come from the germline V gene. CDR3 length: 14 residues. The CDR3 DNA is TGTGCCAGCAGCTTGGGACAGGGGCACAATGAGCAGTTCTTC. Amino acid sequence: CASSLGQGHNEQFF.

This clonotype was counted a few times. CDR3 amino acids: CASSQERDWQPQHF. The CDR3 region has the DNA TGCGCCAGCAGCCAAGAAAGGGATTGGCAGCCCCAGCATTTT. The V call is TRBV4-1, the J call TRBJ1-5; D unclear. The CDR3 loop spans 14 amino acids. V shed 0 bases and J shed 7 bases, with 10 bases lying between them. CDR1 and CDR2 (germline): MGHRA, YSYEKL.

The CDR3, as DNA: TGTGCCAGCGTCTGGACAGGCGGACAGACCCAGTACTTC. Translation gives CASVWTGGQTQYF. The chain couples TRBV6-1 to TRBJ2-5, with 7 bases identical to TRBD1. V was pared by 8 bases and J by 6 bases, with 9 bases of the junction left unmatched. This CDR3 has 13 amino acids. Per germline, CDR1 MNHNS and CDR2 SASEGT.

This clonotype was seen once. V is TRBV4-2 and J is TRBJ2-3; 10 nucleotides line up with TRBD2. The germline CDR1 and CDR2 sequences are LGHNA and YNFKEQ. The CDR3 is 15 residues long. The junction had 4 bases not matched to a gene; V was cut back by 0 bases and J by 7 bases. In nucleotides, the CDR3 is TGTGCCAGCAGCCAAGAAGCGGGGGGGGAGAATACGCAGTATTTT. Protein product: CASSQEAGGENTQYF.

A few counts support this clonotype. The chain uses TRBV10-3 and TRBJ2-2; unclear D gene. Trimming shortened V by 7 bases and J by 5 bases, and 14 bases separated the two germline ends. The CDR3 loop spans 14 amino acids. Germline V CDR1 and CDR2: ENHRY, SYGVKD. DNA of the CDR3: TGTGCCATCAAGGGCACAGCTAAAACCGGGGAGCTGTTTTTT. This gives the protein CAIKGTAKTGELFF.

This clonotype was counted only a few times. The genes are TRBV3-1 and TRBJ2-7; D gene ambiguous. Germline values: CDR1 LGHDT, CDR2 YNNKEL (reference sequence). The CDR3 extends over 15 amino acids. The germline V and J ends were trimmed by 4 bases and 2 bases, with 15 bases remaining between them. CDR3 in DNA: TGTGCCAGCAGCCGAACCCCCCAGGCGACCTACGAGCAGTACGTC. This translates into CASSRTPQATYEQYV.

This clonotype was detected only a few times. The chain carries TRBV11-2 and TRBJ1-3, with a tentative D call TRBD1 (6 bases). The CDR3 is 17 residues long. Per the germline V gene, CDR1 is SGHAT and CDR2 is FQNNGV. V gave up 3 bases and J gave up 4 bases, with 19 bases separating them. This chain's CDR3 is CASSFLIGQPAGNTIYF. Here the CDR3 DNA reads TGTGCCAGCAGCTTCCTCATCGGACAGCCAGCAGGAAACACCATATATTTT.